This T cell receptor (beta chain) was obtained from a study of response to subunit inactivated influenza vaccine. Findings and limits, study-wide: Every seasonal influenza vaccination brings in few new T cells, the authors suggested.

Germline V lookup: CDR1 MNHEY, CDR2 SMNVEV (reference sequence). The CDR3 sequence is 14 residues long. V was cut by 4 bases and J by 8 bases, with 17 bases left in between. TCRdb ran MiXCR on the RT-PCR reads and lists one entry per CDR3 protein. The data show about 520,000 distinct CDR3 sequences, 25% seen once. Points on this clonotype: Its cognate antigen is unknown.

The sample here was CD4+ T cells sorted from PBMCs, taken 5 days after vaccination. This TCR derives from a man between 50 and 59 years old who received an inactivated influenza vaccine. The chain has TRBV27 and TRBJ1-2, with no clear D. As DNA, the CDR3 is TGTGCCAGCAGTTATCGGCAGGAGAGCAGCGGCTACACCTTC. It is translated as CASSYRQESSGYTF.